This TCR beta chain originates from a study of cytomegalovirus exposure and HLA in healthy donors. Study summary: T cells numbering around 180 million yielded approximately 100 million unique TCR beta sequences in an earlier analysis. Overall study results and limits: HLA allele associations emerged for around 16,000 TCR beta sequences in a later analysis, at 0.05 false discovery rate. In a later analysis, HLA-associated beta chains showed higher expansion and lower generation probabilities than comparable chains.

As for this clone: Its antigen is unknown.

Trimming removed 7 bases at V and 2 bases at J, with 10 bases between. This CDR3 comprises 13 residues. Per germline, CDR1 MNHNS and CDR2 SASEGT. 13 Jbeta primers and 60 Vbeta primers were used for the PCR. The protocol was immunoSEQ multiplex PCR, while the TCRdb copy is restricted to in-frame clones and leaves out a portion. The sample lists roughly 130,000 clones, around three quarters occurring once. This TCR was recovered from a man aged 35 to 55 in good health and CMV-seronegative. V gene TRBV6-1 combines with J gene TRBJ2-3, with D perhaps matching TRBD1 (6 bases). The sequencing sample was made of PBMCs. The CDR3 is CASTRGDTDTQYF. The CDR3 coding sequence is TGTGCCAGCACCAGGGGAGACACAGATACGCAGTATTTT.